This T cell receptor beta chain was retrieved from a study of CD4 T cells in relation to SARS-CoV-2 and coronaviruses. Naive or memory CD4+ cells were cultured 1:1 with T cell-depleted PBMCs plus CEF. Regarding this clone: Its antigen is not identified.

The protocol was immunoSEQ multiplex PCR, while the TCRdb copy is restricted to in-frame clones and leaves out a portion. The sample carries about 41,000 clones, approximately 81% recorded once. The germline V gene encodes CDR1 MNHEY and CDR2 SVGAGI. The V gene lost 3 bases and the J gene lost 0 bases, with 10 bases spanning the gap. CDR3 size: 15 residues. The chain uses TRBV6-5 and TRBJ2-3, with D possibly TRBD2 on 5 matching bases. Sequences were obtained from naive CD4+ T cells from PBMCs, cultured in vitro. Subset: naive CD4+ T cells isolated by negative enrichment. This receptor was obtained from an adult with COVID-19. The CDR3 sequence is CASSYGGESTDTQYF. The CDR3 DNA is TGTGCCAGCAGTTATGGTGGGGAGAGCACAGATACGCAGTATTTT.